A selection of T cell receptor beta chains follows, all from one sample in a study of T cell clones after liver transplantation. TCRdb's table, derived via immunoSEQ multiplex PCR, lists solely in-frame clones and lacks some. The sample contains about 74,000 clones, over 70% of which appear only once. Specimen: CD4+ T cells from blood, collected before liver transplant. The source of these receptors is a human donor who received a liver transplant. Each CDR3 is given with its conserved first and last residue. The order of the fields is V gene, J gene, clone size, D gene, CDR3 protein, CDR3 DNA. A D gene is named only where the DNA matches it firmly. Only some rows state a clone size, as once, few, many or a class for expanded clones.

TRBV4-1	TRBJ2-6	-	TRBD1	CASSQARTGSNSGANVLTF	TGCGCCAGCAGCCAAGCTAGGACAGGGTCAAACTCTGGGGCCAACGTCCTGACTTTC
TRBV7-2	TRBJ2-1	-	TRBD1	CASNSGGSYNEQFF	TGTGCCAGCAACTCAGGGGGTTCCTACAATGAGCAGTTCTTC
TRBV28	TRBJ1-2	once	-	CASSYRTRAGYTF	TGTGCCAGCAGTTACAGGACACGGGCTGGCTACACCTTC
TRBV2	TRBJ2-1	-	-	CASSEALSSGRRNEQFF	TGTGCCAGCAGTGAAGCGCTTTCGAGCGGGCGGCGGAATGAGCAGTTCTTC
TRBV27	TRBJ2-6	-	-	CASSDAGANVLTF	TGTGCCAGCAGCGACGCTGGGGCCAACGTCCTGACTTTC
TRBV28	TRBJ1-3	-	TRBD1	CASRTGTGDLRGNTIYF	TGTGCCAGCAGGACCGGGACAGGGGATCTGCGGGGAAACACCATATATTTT
TRBV7-2	TRBJ2-2	few	-	CASSLRRSGELFF	TGTGCCAGCAGCTTAAGGAGGTCCGGGGAGCTGTTTTTT
TRBV7-9	TRBJ1-1	once	TRBD1	CASSGATGETEAFF	TGTGCCAGCAGCGGAGCGACAGGGGAAACTGAAGCTTTCTTT
TRBV10-3	TRBJ2-7	once	TRBD2	CATGLAGGNEQYF	TGTGCCACAGGACTAGCGGGAGGGAACGAGCAGTACTTC
TRBV18	TRBJ1-4	once	TRBD1	CASSLGTVTQSNEKLFF	TGTGCCAGCTCACTAGGGACAGTCACCCAAAGCAATGAAAAACTGTTTTTT
TRBV29-1	TRBJ2-7	-	-	CSVEMGPTQEQYF	TGCAGCGTTGAAATGGGCCCGACACAAGAGCAGTACTTC
TRBV5-4	TRBJ1-1	-	-	CASRGVHNTEAFF	TGTGCCAGCCGCGGGGTACACAACACTGAAGCTTTCTTT
TRBV6-1	TRBJ2-1	once	TRBD1	CASNVGQGVGNEQFF	TGTGCCAGCAACGTTGGACAGGGGGTGGGCAATGAGCAGTTCTTC
TRBV20-1	TRBJ1-2	-	-	CTVLANYGYTF	TGCACTGTATTAGCTAACTATGGCTACACCTTC
TRBV18	TRBJ1-5	-	-	CASSPRKDQPQHF	TGTGCCAGCTCACCTAGGAAAGATCAGCCCCAGCATTTT
TRBV6-1	TRBJ1-2	-	-	CASTAGGADYGYTF	TGTGCCAGCACCGCTGGGGGCGCCGACTATGGCTACACCTTC
TRBV6-1	TRBJ2-3	-	TRBD2	CASSEKGQTSGKAGF	TGTGCCAGCAGTGAGAAGGGACAAACTAGCGGCAAGGCGGGTTTT
TRBV6-1	TRBJ1-5	-	TRBD1	CASRSDRAHQPQHF	TGTGCCAGCAGATCGGACAGGGCCCATCAGCCCCAGCATTTT
TRBV5-1	TRBJ1-2	-	TRBD1	CASSVPGGASAGYTF	TGCGCCAGCAGCGTTCCAGGGGGGGCCTCCGCTGGCTACACCTTC
TRBV28	TRBJ2-2	-	-	CASSFLRGGTGELFF	TGTGCCAGCAGTTTTCTGAGGGGTGGCACCGGGGAGCTGTTTTTT
TRBV7-6	TRBJ2-1	-	TRBD2	CASSLVGSGRVLNEQFF	TGTGCCAGCAGCTTAGTTGGTAGCGGGAGGGTGCTGAATGAGCAGTTCTTC
TRBV28	TRBJ1-2	-	-	CASSLRATGNYGYTF	TGTGCCAGCAGTTTAAGGGCAACGGGGAACTATGGCTACACCTTC
TRBV5-1	TRBJ2-5	-	TRBD2	CASSTGTSNQETQYF	TGCGCCAGCAGCACCGGGACTAGCAACCAAGAGACCCAGTACTTC
TRBV9	TRBJ1-1	-	-	CASSIRVNTEAFF	TGTGCCAGCAGCATCAGGGTAAACACTGAAGCTTTCTTT
TRBV5-4	TRBJ2-1	-	TRBD2	CASSFTSGKYEQFF	TGTGCCAGCAGCTTTACTAGCGGGAAGTATGAGCAGTTCTTC
TRBV30	TRBJ2-1	-	-	CAWNTVSYNEQFF	TGTGCCTGGAACACCGTGTCCTACAATGAGCAGTTCTTC
TRBV29-1	TRBJ2-5	-	TRBD1	CSVRGQGEVIETQYF	TGCAGCGTGCGAGGACAGGGCGAGGTTATAGAGACCCAGTACTTC
TRBV2	TRBJ2-5	-	TRBD1	CASTTGPLGETQYF	TGTGCCAGCACGACAGGGCCTCTTGGGGAGACCCAGTACTTC
TRBV5-1	TRBJ1-2	-	-	CASSLAGRSGYTF	TGCGCCAGCAGCTTGGCAGGGAGGAGTGGCTACACCTTC
TRBV6-1	TRBJ2-3	-	-	CASSEKVDTQYF	TGTGCCAGCAGTGAAAAGGTAGATACGCAGTATTTT
TRBV7-3	TRBJ2-7	-	-	CASSPGGGTYEQYF	TGTGCCAGCAGCCCTGGGGGCGGAACCTACGAGCAGTACTTC
TRBV5-1	TRBJ2-7	once	-	CASSSPNRGLEQYF	TGCGCCAGCAGCTCACCAAATAGGGGTCTCGAGCAGTACTTC
TRBV5-4	TRBJ1-3	-	TRBD1	CASSKGTGSSGNTIYF	TGTGCCAGCAGCAAAGGGACAGGGAGCTCTGGAAACACCATATATTTT
TRBV2	TRBJ1-2	-	-	CASNVQELDGYTF	TGTGCCAGCAACGTACAGGAACTAGATGGCTACACCTTC
TRBV19	TRBJ2-6	-	-	CASTMGSGANVLTF	TGTGCCAGTACCATGGGCTCTGGGGCCAACGTCCTGACTTTC
TRBV18	TRBJ1-5	-	-	CASSPRQSQTSNQPQHF	TGTGCCAGCTCACCTCGACAGAGCCAAACGAGCAATCAGCCCCAGCATTTT
TRBV29-1	TRBJ1-2	-	-	CSVPDYGYTF	TGCAGCGTTCCCGACTATGGCTACACCTTC
TRBV19	TRBJ2-3	-	TRBD1	CASSDRGADTQYF	TGTGCCAGTTCGGACAGGGGGGCAGATACGCAGTATTTT
TRBV7-2	TRBJ2-5	many	TRBD1	CASSAGTEETQYF	TGTGCCAGCAGCGCTGGGACAGAAGAGACCCAGTACTTC
TRBV14	TRBJ1-3	-	-	CASSSGRRGNTIYF	TGTGCCAGCAGCTCCGGACGGCGGGGAAACACCATATATTTT